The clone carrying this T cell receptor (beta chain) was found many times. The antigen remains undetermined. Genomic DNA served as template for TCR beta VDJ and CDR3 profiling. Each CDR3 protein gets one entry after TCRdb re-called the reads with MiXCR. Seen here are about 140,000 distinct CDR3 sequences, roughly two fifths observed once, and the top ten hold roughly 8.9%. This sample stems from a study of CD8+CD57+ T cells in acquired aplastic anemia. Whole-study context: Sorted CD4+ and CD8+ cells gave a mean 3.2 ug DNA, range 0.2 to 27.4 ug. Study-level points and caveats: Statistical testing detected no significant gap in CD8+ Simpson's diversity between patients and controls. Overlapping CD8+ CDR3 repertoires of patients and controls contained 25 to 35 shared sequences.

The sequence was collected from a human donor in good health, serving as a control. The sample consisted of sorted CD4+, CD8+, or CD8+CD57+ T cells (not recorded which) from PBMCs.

The CDR3 sequence: CASSALGRPSYGYTF. The CDR3 DNA follows: TGCGCCAGCAGCGCTCTGGGACGGCCTAGCTATGGCTACACCTTC. V and J are TRBV5-1 and TRBJ1-2, with TRBD1 as a possible D gene (5 bases). In germline, CDR1 is SGHRS, CDR2 YFSETQ. Trimming took 4 bases from V and 4 from J, leaving 17 bases between them. The CDR3 is 15 amino acids. Complete variable domain (other parts from reference TRBV5-1 and TRBJ1-2): KAGVTQTPRYLIKTRGQQVTLSCSPISGHRSVSWYQQTPGQGLQFLFEYFSETQRNKGNFPGRFSGRQFSNSRSEMNVSTLELGDSALYLCASSALGRPSYGYTFGSGTRLTVV.